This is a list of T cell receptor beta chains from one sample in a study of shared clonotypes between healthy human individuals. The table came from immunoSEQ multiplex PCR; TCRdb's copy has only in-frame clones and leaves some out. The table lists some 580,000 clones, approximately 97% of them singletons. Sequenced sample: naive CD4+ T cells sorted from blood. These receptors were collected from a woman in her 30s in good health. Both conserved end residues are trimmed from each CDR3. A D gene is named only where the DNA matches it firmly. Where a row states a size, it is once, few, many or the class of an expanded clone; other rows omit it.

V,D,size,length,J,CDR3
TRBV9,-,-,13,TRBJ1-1,ASSAAGNYKTEAF
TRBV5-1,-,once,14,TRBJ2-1,ASSYGGQADYNEQF
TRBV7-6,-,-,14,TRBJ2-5,ASSLGGGGGFETQY
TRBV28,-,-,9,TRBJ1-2,ASSFRDGYT
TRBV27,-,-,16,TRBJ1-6,ASSFRVGSNSYNSPLH
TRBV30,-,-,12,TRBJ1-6,AWSVLRQNSPLH
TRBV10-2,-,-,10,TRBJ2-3,ASSGSTDTQY
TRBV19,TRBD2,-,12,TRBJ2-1,ASSVWEGYNEQF
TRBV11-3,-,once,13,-,ASSPRRGLSYEQY
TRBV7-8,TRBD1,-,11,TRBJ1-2,ASSDRTGYGYT
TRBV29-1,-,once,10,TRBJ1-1,SVGRTNTEAF
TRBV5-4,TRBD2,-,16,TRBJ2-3,ASSLGGTSGRRTDTQY
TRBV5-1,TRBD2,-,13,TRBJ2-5,ASRPGGPRQETQY
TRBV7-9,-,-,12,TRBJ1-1,ASSLVGATTEAF
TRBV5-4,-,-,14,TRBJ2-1,ASTQRGGGPYNEQF
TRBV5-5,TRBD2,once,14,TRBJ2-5,ASSLGRSGKTETQY
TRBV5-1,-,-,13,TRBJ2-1,ASSLVQGPYNEQF
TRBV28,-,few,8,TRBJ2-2,ASGTGELF
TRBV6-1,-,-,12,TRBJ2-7,ASSERKDMGEQY
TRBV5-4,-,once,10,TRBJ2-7,ASSLRGYEQY
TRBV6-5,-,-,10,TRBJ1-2,ASGYREDGYT
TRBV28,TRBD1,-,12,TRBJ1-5,ASGAGQSNQPQH
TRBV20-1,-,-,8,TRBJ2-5,STGKETQY
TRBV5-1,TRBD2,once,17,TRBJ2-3,ASSLVGLGHSGITDTQY
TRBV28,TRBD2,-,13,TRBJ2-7,ASSPRLAGMYEQY
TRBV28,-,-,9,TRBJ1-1,ASSLKPEAF
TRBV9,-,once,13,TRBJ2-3,ASSPLRGAADTQY
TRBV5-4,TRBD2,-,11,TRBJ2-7,ASSLAGVGEQY